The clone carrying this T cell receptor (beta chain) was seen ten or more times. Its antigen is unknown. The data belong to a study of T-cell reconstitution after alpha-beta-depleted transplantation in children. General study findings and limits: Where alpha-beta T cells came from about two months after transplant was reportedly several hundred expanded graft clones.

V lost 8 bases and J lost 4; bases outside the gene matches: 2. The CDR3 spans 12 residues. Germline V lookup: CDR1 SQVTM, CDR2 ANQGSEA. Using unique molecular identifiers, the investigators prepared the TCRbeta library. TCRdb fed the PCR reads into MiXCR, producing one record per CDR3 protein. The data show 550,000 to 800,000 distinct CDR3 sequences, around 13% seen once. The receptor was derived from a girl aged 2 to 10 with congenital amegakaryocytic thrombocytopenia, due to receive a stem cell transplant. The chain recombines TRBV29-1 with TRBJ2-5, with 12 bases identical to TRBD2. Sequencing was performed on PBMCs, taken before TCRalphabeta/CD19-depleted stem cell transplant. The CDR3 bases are TGCAGCATGGGACTAGCGGGAGAGACCCAGTACTTC. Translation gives CSMGLAGETQYF. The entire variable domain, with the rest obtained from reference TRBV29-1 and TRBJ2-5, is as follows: SAVISQKPSRDICQRGTSLTIQCQVDSQVTMMFWYRQQPGQSLTLIATANQGSEATYESGFVIDKFPISRPNLTFSTLTVSNMSPEDSSIYLCSMGLAGETQYFGPGTRLLVL.